This is a list of T cell receptor beta chains from one sample in a study of cytomegalovirus exposure and HLA in healthy donors. Some clones are missing from TCRdb's copy, which holds only in-frame ones; the method was immunoSEQ multiplex PCR. The data hold tens of thousands of clones, with 60% to 80% observed a single time. What was sequenced was PBMCs. The receptor source for this set is a middle-aged woman in good health and CMV-seropositive. The CDR3 runs from the conserved cysteine through the conserved F or W. The D gene is left open where the match is weak. Only part of the rows carry a size: once, few, many, or a class if the clone is expanded.

-	-	TRBV25-1	TRBJ1-1	CASSEGSEAFF	TGTGCCAGCAGTGAGGGGAGTGAAGCTTTCTTT
-	TRBD2	TRBV2	TRBJ2-1	CASRALAGGSYNEQFF	TGTGCCAGCAGAGCTCTAGCGGGGGGCTCCTACAATGAGCAGTTCTTC
-	TRBD2	TRBV19	TRBJ2-3	CATGRGSGTDTQYF	TGTGCCACGGGGCGGGGGTCTGGCACAGATACGCAGTATTTT
-	-	TRBV2	TRBJ2-4	CASSNYGNIQYF	TGTGCCAGCAGCAATTACGGAAACATTCAGTACTTC
-	-	TRBV5-5	TRBJ2-2	CASSKGPGGGELFF	TGTGCCAGCAGCAAAGGACCCGGAGGCGGGGAGCTGTTTTTT
-	TRBD1	TRBV5-6	TRBJ2-4	CASSFRTGGKNIQYF	TGTGCCAGCAGCTTCAGGACAGGGGGCAAAAACATTCAGTACTTC
-	-	TRBV7-6	TRBJ1-6	CASSLVQGANSPLHF	TGTGCCAGCAGCTTAGTTCAGGGCGCAAATTCACCCCTCCACTTT
-	TRBD1	TRBV5-4	TRBJ1-2	CASSLQGAEGYTF	TGTGCCAGCAGCTTACAGGGGGCGGAAGGCTACACCTTC
-	TRBD2	TRBV7-6	TRBJ2-7	CASSLAPSGGAYEQYF	TGTGCCAGCAGCTTAGCGCCTAGCGGGGGGGCTTACGAGCAGTACTTC
-	TRBD1	TRBV6-5	TRBJ1-2	CASRAGGYGYTF	TGTGCCAGCAGAGCAGGGGGGTATGGCTACACCTTC
few	-	TRBV5-8	TRBJ1-1	CASSPQIGTMNTEAFF	TGTGCCAGCAGCCCTCAGATAGGAACTATGAACACTGAAGCTTTCTTT
-	-	TRBV5-1	TRBJ2-7	CASRAPSGRLYEQYF	TGCGCCAGCAGAGCCCCAAGCGGGCGACTCTACGAGCAGTACTTC
-	-	TRBV6-6	TRBJ2-7	CASSYRPSGGEQYF	TGTGCCAGCAGTTACCGCCCGTCCGGGGGCGAGCAGTACTTC
few	TRBD1	TRBV14	TRBJ1-1	CASSPGGQGYTEAFF	TGTGCCAGCAGCCCTGGGGGACAGGGTTACACTGAAGCTTTCTTT
-	-	TRBV2	TRBJ2-3	CASSDDRTTDTQYF	TGTGCCAGCAGTGACGACAGGACCACAGATACGCAGTATTTT
-	-	TRBV2	TRBJ1-5	CASRRGRTSRPQHF	TGTGCCAGCCGGCGGGGGAGGACAAGTCGGCCCCAGCATTTT
few	-	TRBV5-8	TRBJ2-1	CASSKFRDEQFF	TGTGCCAGCTCAAAATTTCGCGATGAGCAGTTCTTC
few	-	TRBV10-2	TRBJ1-1	CASRLTGTNTEAFF	TGCGCCAGCAGACTGACAGGCACGAACACTGAAGCTTTCTTT
-	-	TRBV10-2	TRBJ2-7	CASRPEVWQGSYEQYF	TGCGCCAGCAGACCCGAGGTTTGGCAGGGTTCCTACGAGCAGTACTTC
few	-	TRBV27	TRBJ1-5	CASSLAKSNQPQHF	TGTGCCAGCAGTCTGGCAAAAAGCAATCAGCCCCAGCATTTT
-	-	TRBV16	TRBJ1-1	CASSQSRVRTEAFF	TGTGCCAGCAGCCAAAGCAGGGTTCGTACTGAAGCTTTCTTT
-	TRBD1	TRBV25-1	TRBJ1-4	CASGDSQIEKLFF	TGTGCCAGCGGGGACAGCCAAATTGAAAAACTGTTTTTT
once	TRBD1	TRBV5-4	TRBJ1-1	CASSPGGPNTEAFF	TGTGCCAGCAGCCCAGGGGGACCTAACACTGAAGCTTTCTTT
-	-	TRBV11-2	TRBJ2-5	CASSLEVAGTYLDF	TGTGCCAGCAGCTTAGAGGTGGCGGGGACTTACTTAGACTTC
-	TRBD1	TRBV6-1	TRBJ2-3	CASSDGRGLSDTQYF	TGTGCCAGCAGTGATGGCAGGGGGCTCTCAGATACGCAGTATTTT
-	-	TRBV6-5	TRBJ2-7	CASSYRQVMAEQYF	TGTGCCAGCAGTTACAGACAGGTTATGGCCGAGCAGTACTTC
-	-	TRBV6-1	TRBJ1-2	CASSESGNYGYTF	TGTGCCAGCAGTGAGTCCGGGAACTATGGCTACACCTTC
-	-	TRBV9	TRBJ2-7	CASSPGLIVRSEQYF	TGTGCCAGCAGCCCCGGTTTGATCGTCCGGAGCGAGCAGTACTTC
-	TRBD2	TRBV7-2	TRBJ2-7	CASSLGSGLAPYEQYF	TGTGCCAGCAGCTTAGGGAGCGGACTAGCTCCGTACGAGCAGTACTTC
-	TRBD1	TRBV27	TRBJ1-1	CASRKGQSPNTEAFF	TGTGCCAGCAGAAAGGGACAGTCCCCGAACACTGAAGCTTTCTTT
-	TRBD1	TRBV29-1	TRBJ1-5	CSTLTGANQPQHF	TGCAGCACCCTGACAGGGGCAAATCAGCCCCAGCATTTT
-	-	TRBV7-9	TRBJ2-3	CASSLGWGADTQYF	TGTGCCAGCAGCCTTGGATGGGGAGCGGATACGCAGTATTTT
few	-	TRBV6-1	TRBJ2-6	CAYSPPGSGANVLTF	TGTGCCTACTCCCCTCCGGGGTCTGGGGCCAACGTCCTGACTTTC
-	-	TRBV6-1	TRBJ1-6	CASSRGSWPLHF	TGTGCCAGCAGTCGAGGGAGTTGGCCCCTCCACTTT
-	TRBD1	TRBV10-1	TRBJ2-7	CASSVGQAYEQYF	TGCGCCAGCAGTGTTGGACAGGCCTACGAGCAGTACTTC
once	-	TRBV6-1	TRBJ1-1	CASREVSVNTEAFF	TGTGCCAGCAGGGAGGTATCAGTGAACACTGAAGCTTTCTTT
once	-	TRBV5-1	TRBJ2-2	CASTQAGNTGELFF	TGCGCCAGCACCCAGGCGGGTAACACCGGGGAGCTGTTTTTT
-	-	TRBV10-3	TRBJ1-1	CATIRGPEAFF	TGTGCCACGATCAGGGGACCTGAAGCTTTCTTT
few	-	TRBV7-9	TRBJ2-7	CASSFDKQKTAYEQYF	TGTGCCAGCAGTTTTGACAAGCAGAAGACGGCATACGAGCAGTACTTC
-	-	TRBV19	TRBJ1-1	CASRRQDLGKDTEAFF	TGTGCCAGTAGAAGACAGGACCTAGGTAAGGACACTGAAGCTTTCTTT
-	-	TRBV7-2	TRBJ1-1	CASSLALNTEAFF	TGTGCCAGCAGCTTAGCCTTGAACACTGAAGCTTTCTTT
-	-	TRBV4-3	TRBJ2-3	CASSQRGAKGDTQYF	TGCGCCAGCAGCCAACGGGGGGCCAAGGGAGATACGCAGTATTTT
-	TRBD1	TRBV15	TRBJ1-1	CATSRVDRVAEAFF	TGTGCCACCAGCAGAGTAGACAGGGTGGCTGAAGCTTTCTTT
-	-	TRBV25-1	TRBJ1-1	CATQRTAATEAFF	TGTGCCACACAGAGGACAGCTGCCACTGAAGCTTTCTTT
once	TRBD2	TRBV30	TRBJ2-1	CAWRLAGIYNEQFF	TGTGCCTGGAGACTAGCGGGGATTTACAATGAGCAGTTCTTC
-	-	TRBV5-1	TRBJ1-2	CASSLAPGFYGYTF	TGCGCCAGCAGCTTGGCCCCAGGATTCTATGGCTACACCTTC
-	-	TRBV6-6	TRBJ1-1	CASSYLKQGNTEAFF	TGTGCCAGCAGTTACCTTAAACAGGGGAACACTGAAGCTTTCTTT
-	TRBD1	TRBV6-4	TRBJ2-3	CASSGDRADTQYF	TGTGCCAGCAGTGGGGACAGGGCAGATACGCAGTATTTT
-	TRBD1	TRBV19	TRBJ1-5	CASSKGTGAGNQPQHF	TGTGCCAGTAGTAAAGGGACAGGGGCAGGCAATCAGCCCCAGCATTTT